This T cell receptor beta chain was profiled in a study of blood T cell repertoires in COVID-19. The overall study: The United States, Italy and Spain were the sources of the acute and convalescent COVID-19 samples. T cells, B-cell-depleted T cells, or PBMCs provided the cDNA or gDNA that served as material.

Germline CDR1 and CDR2: SEHNR and FQNEAQ (reference sequence). The V end lost 2 bases, the J end lost 7 bases, and 8 bases lay between the germline ends. The CDR3 loop spans 12 amino acids. How the authors handled the data: Reference gene primer amplification yielded estimated nucleated cell counts. Here immunoSEQ multiplex PCR was the method, and the copy in TCRdb shows in-frame clones only, minus some. V and J calls and clone size are given by that table; D and trimming were obtained from the DNA. The table records some 37,000 clones, roughly 88% of them present only once. The chain couples TRBV7-9 to TRBJ1-1; the D is unclear. This clonotype was sampled from a man aged 65 to 79 with acute or convalescent COVID-19. Sequences were obtained from peripheral blood. In DNA, the CDR3 is TGTGCCAGCAGCTTATCCCCCGGTGAAGCTTTCTTT. It yields the protein CASSLSPGEAFF.